This T cell receptor (beta chain) comes out of a study of beta chain features in type 1 diabetes. As concerns this clone: Its antigen is not identified.

Findings and caveats of the study: The study found moderately but significantly shorter TCRB CDR3s in all four CD4+ subsets of Type 1 diabetes patients.

Blood was drawn once from each donor into heparinised tubes. The draws averaged around 0.12 L. Researchers reported sorting CD4+ naive, central memory, regulatory and stem cell-like memory cells via CD45RO/CCR7/CD25/CD127/CD95/CD27. Every bit of the isolated RNA underwent reverse transcription, so sequencing read expressed TCRB transcripts. Sequencing was performed with immunoSEQ multiplex PCR; in TCRdb, only in-frame clones are kept and a portion is missing. The repertoire holds hundreds of thousands of clones, roughly an eighth seen once, with over 0.008% in the top ten. The TCR originated in a woman younger than 35 with type 1 diabetes. Input material: naive CD4+ T cells from blood.

CDR3 sequence (DNA): TGTGCCAGCAGAGAGTTAGATACGCAGTATTTT. Protein sequence: CASRELDTQYF. This chain connects TRBV7-9 to TRBJ2-3; D is ambiguous. CDR1 SEHNR and CDR2 FQNEAQ come from the germline V gene (reference sequence). V was cut by 6 bases and J by 5 bases, with 6 bases left in between. The CDR3 covers 11 residues. Variable domain in full (rest from reference TRBV7-9 and TRBJ2-3): DTGVSQNPRHKITKRGQNVTFRCDPISEHNRLYWYRQTLGQGPEFLTYFQNEAQLEKSRLLSDRFSAERPKGSFSTLEIQRTEQGDSAMYLCASRELDTQYFGPGTRLTVL.